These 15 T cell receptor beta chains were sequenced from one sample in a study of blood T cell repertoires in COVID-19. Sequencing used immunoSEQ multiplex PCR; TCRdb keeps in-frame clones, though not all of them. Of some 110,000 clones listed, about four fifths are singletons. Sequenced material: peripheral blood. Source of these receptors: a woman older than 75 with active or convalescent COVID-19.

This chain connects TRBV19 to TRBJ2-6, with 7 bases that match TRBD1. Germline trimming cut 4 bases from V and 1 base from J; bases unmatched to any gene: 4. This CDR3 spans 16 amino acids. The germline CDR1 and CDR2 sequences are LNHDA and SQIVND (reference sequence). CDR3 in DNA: TGTGCCAGTAGTACTTACAGGGGATCTGGGGCCAACGTCCTGACTTTC. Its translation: CASSTYRGSGANVLTF.

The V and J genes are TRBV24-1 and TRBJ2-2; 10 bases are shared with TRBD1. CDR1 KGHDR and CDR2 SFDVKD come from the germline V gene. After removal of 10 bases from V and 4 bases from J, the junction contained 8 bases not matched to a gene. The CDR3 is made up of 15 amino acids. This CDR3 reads CATGTGERVTGELFF. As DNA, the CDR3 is TGTGCCACGGGGACAGGGGAGAGAGTCACCGGGGAGCTGTTTTTT.

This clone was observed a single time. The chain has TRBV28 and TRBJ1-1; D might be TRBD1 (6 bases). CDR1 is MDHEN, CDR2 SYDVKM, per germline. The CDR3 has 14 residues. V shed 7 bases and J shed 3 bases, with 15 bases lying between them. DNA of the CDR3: TGTGCCAGCACCTGGGGGGGCTCTGACACTGAAGCTTTCTTT. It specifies CASTWGGSDTEAFF.

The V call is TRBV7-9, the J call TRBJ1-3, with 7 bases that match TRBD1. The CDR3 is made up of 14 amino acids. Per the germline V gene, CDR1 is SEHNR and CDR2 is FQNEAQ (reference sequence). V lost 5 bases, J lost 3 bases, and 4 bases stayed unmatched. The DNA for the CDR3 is TGTGCCAGCAGCGTAACAGGGGATGGAAACACCATATATTTT. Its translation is CASSVTGDGNTIYF. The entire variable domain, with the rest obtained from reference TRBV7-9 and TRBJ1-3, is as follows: DTGVSQNPRHKITKRGQNVTFRCDPISEHNRLYWYRQTLGQGPEFLTYFQNEAQLEKSRLLSDRFSAERPKGSFSTLEIQRTEQGDSAMYLCASSVTGDGNTIYFGEGSWLTVV.

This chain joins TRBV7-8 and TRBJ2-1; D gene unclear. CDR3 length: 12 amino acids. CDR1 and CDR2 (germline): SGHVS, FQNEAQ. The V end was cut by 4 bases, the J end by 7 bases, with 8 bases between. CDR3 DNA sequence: TGTGCCAGCAGCTCGAGAGAGAATGAGCAGTTCTTC. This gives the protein CASSSRENEQFF.

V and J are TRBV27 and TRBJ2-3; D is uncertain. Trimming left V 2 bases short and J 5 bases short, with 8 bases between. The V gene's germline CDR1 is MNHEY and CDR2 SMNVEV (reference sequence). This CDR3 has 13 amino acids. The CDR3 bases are TGTGCCAGCAGTTTAAGACTCCAAGATACGCAGTATTTT. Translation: CASSLRLQDTQYF.

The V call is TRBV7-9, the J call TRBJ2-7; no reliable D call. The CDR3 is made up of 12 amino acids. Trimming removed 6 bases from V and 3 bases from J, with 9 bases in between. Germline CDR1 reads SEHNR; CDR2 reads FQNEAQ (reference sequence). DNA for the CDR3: TGTGCCAGCAGTACTCCCTTCTACGAGCAGTACTTC. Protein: CASSTPFYEQYF.

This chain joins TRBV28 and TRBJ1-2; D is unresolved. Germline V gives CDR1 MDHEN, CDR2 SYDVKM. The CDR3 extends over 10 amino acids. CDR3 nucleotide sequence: TGTGGGGCTGGAAACTATGGCTACACCTTC. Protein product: CGAGNYGYTF.

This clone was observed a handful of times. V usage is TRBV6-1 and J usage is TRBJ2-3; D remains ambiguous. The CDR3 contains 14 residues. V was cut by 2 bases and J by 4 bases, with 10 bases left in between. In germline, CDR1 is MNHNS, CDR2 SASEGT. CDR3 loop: CASSETRVADTQYF. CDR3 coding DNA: TGTGCCAGCAGTGAAACCCGGGTTGCAGATACGCAGTATTTT.

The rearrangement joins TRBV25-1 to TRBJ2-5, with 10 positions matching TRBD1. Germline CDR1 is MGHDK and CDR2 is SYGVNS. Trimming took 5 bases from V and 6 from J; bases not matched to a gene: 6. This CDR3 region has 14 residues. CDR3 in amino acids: CASSSGTGVQTQYF. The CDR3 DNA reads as TGTGCCAGCAGTTCCGGGACAGGGGTACAGACCCAGTACTTC.

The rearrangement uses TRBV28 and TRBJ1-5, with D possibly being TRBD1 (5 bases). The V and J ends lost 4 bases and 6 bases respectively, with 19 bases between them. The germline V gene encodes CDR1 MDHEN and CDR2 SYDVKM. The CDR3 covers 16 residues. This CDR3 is CASSSLPGGETQPQHF. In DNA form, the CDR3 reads TGTGCCAGCAGTTCACTTCCCGGGGGTGAGACTCAGCCCCAGCATTTT.

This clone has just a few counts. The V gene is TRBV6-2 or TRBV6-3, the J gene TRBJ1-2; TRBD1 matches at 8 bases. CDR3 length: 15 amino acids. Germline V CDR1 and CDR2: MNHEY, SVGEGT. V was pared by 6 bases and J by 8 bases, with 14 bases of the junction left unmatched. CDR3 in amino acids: CASSQGQATRIGYTF. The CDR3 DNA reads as TGTGCCAGCAGCCAGGGACAGGCCACCCGTATCGGCTACACCTTC.

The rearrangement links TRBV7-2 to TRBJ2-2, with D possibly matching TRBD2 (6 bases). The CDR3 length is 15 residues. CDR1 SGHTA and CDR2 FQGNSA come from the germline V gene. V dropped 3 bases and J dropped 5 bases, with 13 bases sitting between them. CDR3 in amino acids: CASSFPGSRTGELFF. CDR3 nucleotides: TGTGCCAGCAGCTTCCCCGGGAGCAGGACCGGGGAGCTGTTTTTT.

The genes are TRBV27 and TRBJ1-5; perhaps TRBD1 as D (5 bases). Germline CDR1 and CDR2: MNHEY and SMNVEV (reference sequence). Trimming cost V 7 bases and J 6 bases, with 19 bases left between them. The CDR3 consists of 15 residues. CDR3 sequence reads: CASTSRGGMAQPQHF. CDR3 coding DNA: TGTGCCAGCACCTCCCGGGGGGGGATGGCTCAGCCCCAGCATTTT.

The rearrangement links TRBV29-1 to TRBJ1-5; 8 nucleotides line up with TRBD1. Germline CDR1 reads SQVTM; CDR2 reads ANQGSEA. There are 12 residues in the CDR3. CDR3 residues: CSTGGANQPQHF. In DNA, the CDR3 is TGCAGTACAGGGGGAGCAAATCAGCCCCAGCATTTT.